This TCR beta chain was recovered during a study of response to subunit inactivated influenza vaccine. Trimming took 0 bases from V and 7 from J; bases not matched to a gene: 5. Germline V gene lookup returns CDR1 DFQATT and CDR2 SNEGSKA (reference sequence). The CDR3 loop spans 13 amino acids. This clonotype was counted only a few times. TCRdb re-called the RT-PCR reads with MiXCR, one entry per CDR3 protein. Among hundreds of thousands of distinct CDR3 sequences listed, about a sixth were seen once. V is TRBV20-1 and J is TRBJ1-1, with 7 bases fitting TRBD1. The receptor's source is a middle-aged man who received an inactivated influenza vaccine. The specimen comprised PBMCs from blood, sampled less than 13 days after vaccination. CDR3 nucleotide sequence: TGCAGTGCTAGAGATTTACAGGGGAATGAAGCTTTCTTT. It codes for CSARDLQGNEAFF.